A selection of T cell receptor beta chains follows, all from one sample in a study of T cell repertoires in cytomegalovirus infection. A single record per CDR3 protein comes from TCRdb applying MiXCR to the reads. The data show 750,000 to 900,000 distinct CDR3 sequences, about 29% seen once. The antigens of these receptors remain unknown. The sequencing here drew on cultured CD8+ T cells from PBMCs, taken from culture after CMV antigen stimulation. These receptors all stem from a human donor in good health (CMV status not recorded). Some clones in this sample may be carry-over from other donors' samples. Both conserved end residues are part of each CDR3. D genes are given only for firm matches. Size is stated for part of the rows, as once, few or many counts, or as a class when the clone is expanded.

J	V	size	D	DNA	CDR3
TRBJ2-2	TRBV27	few	TRBD2	TGTGCCAGCACCCCCGGGGGGGCCGTTAGTACCGGGGAGCTGTTTTTT	CASTPGGAVSTGELFF
TRBJ1-1	TRBV5-6	-	-	TGTGCCAGCAGCCCGTACACCACTGAAGCTTTCTTT	CASSPYTTEAFF
TRBJ1-3	TRBV28	-	-	TGTGCCAGCAGGAGGTCGGGGGAACGCACCATATATTTT	CASRRSGERTIYF
TRBJ2-1	TRBV6-1	-	TRBD2	TGTGCCAGCAGTTACGGGGGGGTTGGTAATGAGCAGTTCTTC	CASSYGGVGNEQFF
TRBJ2-5	TRBV7-8	-	TRBD2	TGTGCCAGCAGCTTTGACGGACTAGCGGGGGGCAGGGAAGAGACCCAGTACTTC	CASSFDGLAGGREETQYF
TRBJ2-1	TRBV7-3	few	-	TGTGCCAGCAGCCTTACAGGGACGAACAATGAGCAGTTCTTC	CASSLTGTNNEQFF
TRBJ2-3	TRBV7-2	many	TRBD2	TGTGCCAGCAGCTTTCTAGCGGGGGGGCGTTACACAGATACGCAGTATTTT	CASSFLAGGRYTDTQYF
TRBJ2-1	TRBV27	-	TRBD1	TGTGCCAGCAGGTGGACAGGGAGCTCCTACAATGAGCAGTTCTTC	CASRWTGSSYNEQFF
TRBJ2-1	TRBV10-2	-	-	TGCGCCAGCAGTGCTTCGGGGGCATCCTACAATGAGCAGTTCTTC	CASSASGASYNEQFF
TRBJ2-7	TRBV20-1	-	-	TGCAGTGCTAGAGTAAACAGCCGCTACGAGCAGTACTTC	CSARVNSRYEQYF
TRBJ2-1	TRBV7-8	many	-	TGTGCCAGCAGCTTAGATCCGGGGAGCTCCTACAATGAGCAGTTCTTC	CASSLDPGSSYNEQFF
TRBJ2-2	TRBV19	few	-	TGTGCCAGTAGTGGCCTAGAGAACACCGGGGAGCTGTTTTTT	CASSGLENTGELFF
TRBJ1-1	TRBV6-2/TRBV6-3	once	-	TGTGCCAGCAGGACGGGGGGTCCCACTGAAGCTTTCTTT	CASRTGGPTEAFF
TRBJ1-1	TRBV7-9	-	-	TGTGCCAGCAGCCCCCCAAACACGGACACTGAAGCTTTCTTT	CASSPPNTDTEAFF
TRBJ1-3	TRBV7-2	-	-	TGTGCCAGCAGCTTGTCGGGGAACTCTGGAAACACCATATATTTT	CASSLSGNSGNTIYF
TRBJ2-1	TRBV19	once	TRBD2	TGTGCCAGTAGAGCCCAGCGGGGGGGCCTTAATGAGCAGTTCTTC	CASRAQRGGLNEQFF
TRBJ2-1	TRBV6-1	few	TRBD2	TGTGCCAGCAGCGAAGCGGGGTTGAACAATGAGCAGTTCTTC	CASSEAGLNNEQFF
TRBJ2-2	TRBV19	few	-	TGTGCCAGTAGCTCGGACAGCCGGGGCGGGGAGCTGTTTTTT	CASSSDSRGGELFF
TRBJ1-5	TRBV4-3	few	-	TGCGCCAGCGGTCCCGATAGCAATCAGCCCCAGCATTTT	CASGPDSNQPQHF
TRBJ1-5	TRBV20-1	once	-	TGCAGTGCTAGAGAGGGCGCGGATAGCAATCAGCCCCAGCATTTT	CSAREGADSNQPQHF
TRBJ2-1	TRBV12-3/TRBV12-4	-	TRBD2	TGTGCCAGCAGTCCTCACCTCACTAGCGACAATGAGCAGTTCTTC	CASSPHLTSDNEQFF
TRBJ1-2	TRBV27	-	-	TGTGCCAGCAGCCCCCGGGATGTGGGGGGCTATGGCTACACCTTC	CASSPRDVGGYGYTF
TRBJ1-2	TRBV27	few	-	TGTGCCAGCAGCGGGCAGGCGGGGGACGGCTACACCTTC	CASSGQAGDGYTF
TRBJ1-6	TRBV7-2	few	-	TGTGCCAGCAGCCCAAAGGGACACCTCTCCTATAATTCACCCCTCCACTTT	CASSPKGHLSYNSPLHF
TRBJ2-3	TRBV4-3	few	-	TGCGCCAGCAAAGGGAGCACAGATACGCAGTATTTT	CASKGSTDTQYF
TRBJ2-1	TRBV27	many	-	TGTGCCAGCAGCTTAGGGGGGAGCTCCTACAATGAGCAGTTCTTC	CASSLGGSSYNEQFF
TRBJ2-1	TRBV20-1	-	TRBD1	TGCAGTGCCCACACACCGGGACAGGGAATCTACAATGAGCAGTTCTTC	CSAHTPGQGIYNEQFF
TRBJ2-1	TRBV7-9	-	TRBD2	TGTGCCAGCAGCTTGGCGACTAGCGGGGAGGGGTACAATGAGCAGTTCTTC	CASSLATSGEGYNEQFF
TRBJ1-3	TRBV5-6	-	-	TGTGCCAGCAGCAGAAAATCTGGAAACACCATATATTTT	CASSRKSGNTIYF
TRBJ2-6	TRBV19	few	-	TGTGCCAGTAGTATGAGGGGCGCGGAGGGGGCCAACGTCCTGACTTTC	CASSMRGAEGANVLTF
TRBJ1-1	TRBV6-2/TRBV6-3	-	-	TGTGCCAGCATCCCAGGGGACATGAACACTGAAGCTTTCTTT	CASIPGDMNTEAFF
TRBJ1-4	TRBV28	-	-	TGTGCCAGCAGTTTGACAGTCGGAGCAACTAATGAAAAACTGTTTTTT	CASSLTVGATNEKLFF
TRBJ2-5	TRBV7-9	many	-	TGTGCCAGCAGCTTAGGTCCGGGGACGCAAGAGACCCAGTACTTC	CASSLGPGTQETQYF
TRBJ2-7	TRBV29-1	once	-	TGCAGCGTCGCTATTCTTGGTTACGAGCAGTACTTC	CSVAILGYEQYF
TRBJ2-3	TRBV7-6	-	-	TGTGCCAGCAGCCGCGGACGGAGCACAGATACGCAGTATTTT	CASSRGRSTDTQYF
TRBJ1-5	TRBV7-9	-	TRBD1	TGTGCCAGCAGCTCCGGGACAGGATTTCAGCCCCAGCATTTT	CASSSGTGFQPQHF
TRBJ2-2	TRBV13	-	-	TGTGCCAGCAGCTTAGATACAGGGAACACCGGGGAGCTGTTTTTT	CASSLDTGNTGELFF
TRBJ1-1	TRBV5-1	-	-	TGCGCCAGCAGCTTGGAGGTAATGAACACTGAAGCTTTCTTT	CASSLEVMNTEAFF
TRBJ2-6	TRBV5-1	-	-	TGCGCCAGCAGCTTGGATCCAGGGCCCCTCTCTGGGGCCAACGTCCTGACTTTC	CASSLDPGPLSGANVLTF
TRBJ2-3	TRBV7-6	few	TRBD1	TGTGCCAGCAGCCAAGGGGACAGGAGCACAGATACGCAGTATTTT	CASSQGDRSTDTQYF
TRBJ1-6	TRBV27	few	-	TGTGCCAGCAGTGATCTCCCCTATAATTCACCCCTCCACTTT	CASSDLPYNSPLHF
TRBJ1-5	TRBV27	-	-	TGTGCCAGCTCGAAAGTTCGCGTACTCAATCAGCCCCAGCATTTT	CASSKVRVLNQPQHF
TRBJ1-5	TRBV6-2/TRBV6-3	-	-	TGTGCCAGCAGTTACGGCCTTAGCAATCAGCCCCAGCATTTT	CASSYGLSNQPQHF
TRBJ2-1	TRBV6-5	-	-	TGTGCCAGCAGAGGAGGCGGGGTTGGACTTGAGCAGTTCTTC	CASRGGGVGLEQFF
TRBJ1-1	TRBV20-1	few	-	TGCAGTGCTACGGAGGGGGGGGACACTGAAGCTTTCTTT	CSATEGGDTEAFF
TRBJ2-1	TRBV7-7	-	TRBD2	TGTGCTAGCAGCTTAGCTAGCGGGCCAGACCATGAGCAGTTCTTC	CASSLASGPDHEQFF
TRBJ2-1	TRBV7-2	-	-	TGTGCCAGCACCCAGGGGTTCCTGAACAATGAGCAGTTCTTC	CASTQGFLNNEQFF
TRBJ1-2	TRBV3-1	-	-	TGTGCCAGCAGCCAAGATGAATGGCGTCGAGGCTACACCTTC	CASSQDEWRRGYTF
TRBJ1-1	TRBV7-6	-	TRBD1	TGTGCCAGCAGCTTAGAACTACGACAGGGGGCTACGAACACTGAAGCTTTCTTT	CASSLELRQGATNTEAFF
TRBJ2-2	TRBV19	few	TRBD1	TGTGCCAGTAGCTCGACAGGGAAATTAACCGGGGAGCTGTTTTTT	CASSSTGKLTGELFF
TRBJ2-7	TRBV7-6	-	TRBD1	TGTGCCAGCAGCCTTTCAGGGACAGTGACCTACGAGCAGTACTTC	CASSLSGTVTYEQYF
TRBJ2-1	TRBV7-6	many	TRBD1	TGTGCCAGCAGCCCTGGGACAGGGGGCCCACCCTTTTACAATGAGCAGTTCTTC	CASSPGTGGPPFYNEQFF
TRBJ2-5	TRBV29-1	-	TRBD2	TGCAGCCTTAGCGGGCCCCCAGAGGAGACCCAGTACTTC	CSLSGPPEETQYF
TRBJ2-1	TRBV4-1	-	-	TGCGCCAGCAGCCAAGTAGCCGTGTCAGCCAATGAGCAGTTCTTC	CASSQVAVSANEQFF
TRBJ1-1	TRBV6-5	few	-	TGTGCCAGCAGTTACAGGGTCCCGCACACTGAAGCTTTCTTT	CASSYRVPHTEAFF